A selection of T cell receptor beta chains follows, all from one sample in a study of identical twins. TCRdb analysed the 5' RACE reads with MiXCR anew, one entry per CDR3 protein. This sample yields 220,000 or so distinct CDR3 sequences, of which 7% are seen a single time; 3.5% to 4% belongs to the top ten. These data were likewise used in another study, on yellow fever vaccine responses in identical twins.

Sequencing was performed on memory (CD45RO+) T cells sorted from blood. These receptors originate from a woman aged 18-30 years in good health. CDR3s include the opening cysteine and the closing phenylalanine or tryptophan. A D gene is named only where the DNA matches it firmly. Size values are once, few and many counts, or a class for expanded clones, and some rows have none.

D	V	J	size	CDR3	DNA
NA	TRBV5-1	TRBJ1-2	few	CASSLGSGTYGYTF	TGCGCCAGCAGCTTGGGTTCGGGAACCTATGGCTACACCTTC
TRBD2	TRBV7-9	TRBJ2-1	NA	CASSSPLAGGSYNELFF	TGTGCCAGCAGCTCTCCGCTCGCGGGAGGTTCCTACAATGAGCTGTTCTTC
TRBD1	TRBV12-3/TRBV12-4	TRBJ1-5	few	CASTRAGTGGHQPQHF	TGTGCCAGCACCCGTGCCGGGACAGGGGGCCATCAGCCCCAGCATTTT
TRBD2	TRBV24-1	TRBJ2-1	many	CATSDFTSGAYNEQFF	TGTGCCACCAGTGATTTCACTAGCGGGGCCTACAATGAGCAGTTCTTC
TRBD2	TRBV9	TRBJ2-3	many	CASSVEAGASGDTQYF	TGTGCCAGCAGCGTCGAAGCGGGGGCCTCGGGGGATACGCAGTATTTT
NA	TRBV28	TRBJ2-7	few	CASSRHNRVYEQYF	TGTGCCAGCAGCCGACACAACCGGGTCTACGAGCAGTACTTC
NA	TRBV2	TRBJ2-1	many	CASSNSNEQFF	TGTGCCAGCAGTAACTCCAATGAGCAGTTCTTC
TRBD1	TRBV5-1	TRBJ2-2	many	CASSLDRGHTGELFF	TGCGCCAGCAGCTTGGACAGGGGGCACACCGGGGAGCTGTTTTTT
NA	TRBV5-5	TRBJ2-7	many	CASSLSTSSYEQYF	TGTGCCAGCAGCTTATCGACTAGTTCCTACGAGCAGTACTTC
TRBD2	TRBV19	TRBJ2-7	few	CASSAIGSGADYEQYF	TGTGCCAGTAGTGCGATTGGTAGCGGGGCTGACTACGAGCAGTACTTC
NA	TRBV28	TRBJ2-7	many	CASSFMRVSEQYF	TGTGCCAGCAGTTTCATGAGGGTTAGCGAGCAGTACTTC
NA	TRBV6-1	TRBJ1-1	few	CASRGNTNTEAFF	TGTGCCAGCAGGGGGAACACGAACACTGAAGCTTTCTTT
TRBD1	TRBV5-1	TRBJ1-1	few	CASSFQTGQINTEAFF	TGCGCCAGCAGCTTCCAGACAGGGCAGATCAACACTGAAGCTTTCTTT
NA	TRBV12-3/TRBV12-4	TRBJ2-4	few	CASSLGRAKNIQYF	TGTGCCAGCAGTTTAGGGAGGGCCAAAAACATTCAGTACTTC
NA	TRBV11-1	TRBJ1-6	NA	CASSSPFQEGSFENSPLHF	TGTGCCAGCAGCTCCCCCTTTCAGGAAGGCAGTTTCGAGAATTCACCCCTCCACTTT
NA	TRBV29-1	TRBJ2-3	many	CSVEPRQWVSDTQYF	TGCAGCGTTGAGCCCCGCCAGTGGGTTTCAGATACGCAGTATTTT
NA	TRBV2	TRBJ2-3	many	CARAGLGTDTQYF	TGTGCCAGAGCGGGCTTAGGGACAGATACGCAGTATTTT
NA	TRBV4-1	TRBJ1-3	NA	CASSQSPTGRGNTIYF	TGCGCCAGCAGCCAATCACCAACGGGCCGAGGAAACACCATATATTTT
NA	TRBV6-1	TRBJ2-2	few	CASSTGYHTGELFF	TGTGCCAGCAGTACCGGATACCACACCGGGGAGCTGTTTTTT
TRBD1	TRBV5-5	TRBJ1-2	NA	CASSGQGLVYGYTF	TGTGCCAGCAGCGGACAGGGGTTAGTCTATGGCTACACCTTC
TRBD1	TRBV24-1	TRBJ2-1	NA	CATSDRTGGLEEQFF	TGTGCCACCAGTGACCGGACAGGGGGCCTGGAAGAGCAGTTCTTC
TRBD2	TRBV2	TRBJ2-1	many	CASSNLLGLAGVEGDEFF	TGTGCCAGCAGCAACCTTTTGGGACTAGCGGGAGTAGAGGGTGACGAGTTCTTC
NA	TRBV5-4	TRBJ2-3	many	CASSQDVRDTQYF	TGTGCCAGCAGCCAGGACGTCAGAGATACGCAGTATTTT
NA	TRBV11-2	TRBJ2-3	NA	CASSLGGGGGPLPDTQYF	TGTGCCAGCAGCTTAGGGGGAGGGGGAGGGCCCCTCCCAGATACGCAGTATTTT
NA	TRBV6-1	TRBJ2-2	few	CASSEFQGGIRELFF	TGTGCCAGCAGTGAATTTCAGGGGGGCATCCGGGAGCTGTTTTTT
NA	TRBV11-2	TRBJ2-7	NA	CASSLDYSAYEQYF	TGTGCCAGCAGCTTAGATTATTCCGCCTACGAGCAGTACTTC
NA	TRBV20-1	TRBJ2-1	few	CSASRDLVHDEQFF	TGCAGTGCTAGCCGGGACTTGGTCCACGATGAGCAGTTCTTC
NA	TRBV5-6	TRBJ1-1	few	CASSHYRAQGEAFF	TGTGCCAGCAGCCATTACAGGGCTCAGGGTGAAGCTTTCTTT
TRBD2	TRBV9	TRBJ2-1	few	CASSGFPYISGIANEQFF	TGTGCCAGCAGCGGATTCCCCTACATTAGCGGGATTGCCAATGAGCAGTTCTTC
NA	TRBV12-3/TRBV12-4	TRBJ2-4	NA	CASSFREGKNIQYF	TGTGCCAGCAGTTTTCGGGAAGGCAAAAACATTCAGTACTTC
NA	TRBV10-2	TRBJ1-5	many	CASRAGSNQPQHF	TGCGCCAGCAGAGCCGGGAGCAATCAGCCCCAGCATTTT
NA	TRBV4-1	TRBJ1-6	many	CASSQDSGQNYNSPLHF	TGCGCCAGCAGCCAAGATTCAGGGCAGAACTATAATTCACCCCTCCACTTT
NA	TRBV12-3/TRBV12-4	TRBJ2-2	many	CASSLFWAFVNTGELFF	TGTGCCAGCAGTTTATTCTGGGCTTTCGTGAACACCGGGGAGCTGTTTTTT
NA	TRBV10-3	TRBJ2-1	many	CATGPEHNEQFF	TGTGCCACGGGCCCGGAACACAATGAGCAGTTCTTC
TRBD2	TRBV9	TRBJ2-2	NA	CASSLLSGRAVTGELFF	TGTGCCAGCAGTCTCCTTAGCGGGAGGGCCGTCACCGGGGAGCTGTTTTTT
NA	TRBV20-1	TRBJ1-4	many	CSVGGQRNEKLFF	TGCAGTGTAGGAGGGCAGAGAAATGAAAAACTGTTTTTT
TRBD1	TRBV12-3/TRBV12-4	TRBJ1-6	many	CASSSYRGGNNSPLHF	TGTGCCAGCAGTTCCTACAGGGGGGGTAATAATTCACCCCTCCACTTT
NA	TRBV10-3	TRBJ1-2	many	CAISETGTADGYTF	TGTGCCATCAGTGAAACCGGGACGGCGGACGGCTACACCTTC
TRBD2	TRBV20-1	TRBJ2-1	once	CSARPRPGTSGFSSYNEQFF	TGCAGTGCTAGGCCCCGCCCCGGGACTAGCGGGTTCTCCTCCTACAATGAGCAGTTCTTC
TRBD2	TRBV29-1	TRBJ2-1	many	CSVVLLAGTEQFF	TGCAGCGTTGTTCTTCTAGCGGGGACAGAGCAGTTCTTC
NA	TRBV7-7	TRBJ2-3	many	CASSPSGGGTDTQYF	TGTGCCAGCAGCCCCTCCGGGGGAGGCACAGATACGCAGTATTTT
TRBD2	TRBV7-7	TRBJ2-1	many	CASSLDLAGGEQFF	TGTGCCAGCAGCTTAGACCTAGCGGGAGGCGAGCAGTTCTTC
TRBD1	TRBV6-1	TRBJ1-1	many	CASRQTWNRGNTEAFF	TGTGCCAGCAGGCAAACCTGGAACAGGGGGAACACTGAAGCTTTCTTT
TRBD1	TRBV20-1	TRBJ1-1	NA	CSARVDRENTEAFF	TGCAGTGCTAGGGTAGACAGGGAGAACACTGAAGCTTTCTTT
NA	TRBV19	TRBJ2-1	NA	CASSGTPQYNEQFF	TGTGCCAGTAGCGGGACGCCTCAATACAATGAGCAGTTCTTC